This T cell receptor (beta chain) was documented in a study of PD-1 blockade in classical Hodgkin lymphoma (dated by TCRdb to the early 2020s). As for the study more broadly: Nivolumab dosing was 3 mg/kg intravenously every 2 weeks, continuing until either disease progression or unacceptable toxicity. The study used CyTOF and TCR beta sequencing to define a peripheral blood immune signature of response to PD-1 blockade in classical Hodgkin lymphoma.

According to the study, the label for this sample's time point signals: cycle 4 day 1 (C4D1), after 6 weeks of nivolumab. Relapse after autologous stem cell transplantation had occurred in all trial patients, and cohorts A, B and C were distinguished by prior brentuximab vedotin exposure. Magnetic negative selection with a Miltenyi CD4+ T cell isolation kit was used to purify CD4+ T cells from thawed PBMCs. The trial cohort was composed of 56 patients with relapsed/refractory classical Hodgkin lymphoma, for whom complete response, partial response or progressive disease was recorded as best overall response. In the multi-cohort phase II CheckMate 205 trial, trial patients received single-agent nivolumab. Best overall response was determined by an independent review committee according to the 2007 International Working Group response criteria. Trial PBMCs were collected immediately before nivolumab initiation (C1D1) and during therapy at cycle 2 day 1 and cycle 4 day 1. After peripheral blood was drawn into 8 mL Vacutainer Cell Preparation Tubes, PBMCs were isolated by centrifugation and then cryopreserved. Purified CD4+ and CD8+ fractions were generated only in cases for which an additional PBMC sample was available. Magnetically labelled cells were depleted on LS columns in a quadroMACS separator, and the flow-through was collected as the purified fraction.

Genomic DNA was extracted with the Qiagen DNeasy kit from unsorted PBMCs and from negatively selected CD4+ and CD8+ fractions. TCR beta CDR3 regions were amplified by immunoSEQ multiplex PCR using primers annealing to V and J segments. A synthetic immune receptor repertoire was used to minimize amplification bias, and any remaining bias was removed computationally after sequencing. The paper's processing steps were these. Custom Python scripts were used to quantify repertoire diversity as the Shannon entropy index. Unsorted, CD4+ and CD8+ repertoires were examined separately, except in combined analyses, for which CD4+ and CD8+ sequences were merged in silico. Clonal expansion was defined as a frequency increase of at least 2-fold after treatment compared with C1D1, and clones undetected at baseline were assigned a pseudocount of 0.5. Singleton clones were defined as clones with 0 or 1 copy at C1D1, and non-singleton clones were defined as clones with 2 or more copies. Clones expanded in unsorted samples were annotated as CD4+, CD8+ or unknown by matching protein sequences in sorted samples from the same patient. Wilcoxon tests were applied to paired samples to test diversity changes from C1D1 to C4D1. As stored in TCRdb, this immuneACCESS dataset retains in-frame rearrangements with V and J assigned. A fraction of the clones does not appear; measured against another copy, unresolved V genes explain less than half of the discrepancy, and the remainder lacks a known reason. V and J calls plus clone size are reproduced from that table; the DNA served to infer D and trimming. This sample holds around 12,000 clones; 88% were observed only once. About 0.85% of the sample goes to the ten largest clones.

Overall study outcomes, separate from this receptor: A significant rise by C4D1 was seen in CD4+ but not CD8+ TCR diversity (p=0.0027 vs p=0.16), with the rise being most apparent in complete responders (p=0.02). Only a single clinical trial cohort was studied, and what caused the repertoire differences, possibly disease activity or prior therapy, remained undefined. Baseline TCR diversity was reported to be lower in newly diagnosed patients than in healthy donors and to be lower still in relapsed/refractory patients. Lower diversity was seen in patients whose nivolumab began less than 1 year after ASCT, and these patients were left out of later analyses so that immune reconstitution would not confound the results. Trial patients with a complete response had baseline diversity similar to that of newly diagnosed patients, while partial responders and progressors had significantly lower diversity.

V ends up 6 bases short and J 5 bases short, with an unmatched junction base count of 10. Measured from the cysteine to the phenylalanine, the CDR3 is 15 residues long. The CDR3 DNA has 45 bases and is translated from base 1. According to the germline V gene, CDR1 reads KGHSH and CDR2 reads LQKENI. In its sample, this clone was seen once. Its antigen is unknown. No much larger clone exists at a distance of one base, and base qualities are not known. The clonotype originates from a human donor with classical Hodgkin lymphoma. Recombination linked TRBV18 to TRBJ1-2, with TRBD1 identical over 9 junction bases. The sample in question was CD4+ T cells from blood, obtained before the fourth cycle of nivolumab. The CDR3 has the sequence CASSVLGQGEYGYTF. In nucleotides, the sequence is TGTGCCAGCTCCGTTTTGGGACAGGGCGAATATGGCTACACCTTC.